This is a list of T cell receptor beta chains from one sample in a study of shared clonotypes between healthy human individuals. Some clones are missing from TCRdb's copy, which holds only in-frame ones; the method was immunoSEQ multiplex PCR. The sample records 150,000 to 200,000 clones, about 93% being singletons. The source material was naive CD4+ T cells sorted from blood. The receptors shown here come from a woman aged 25 to 39 in good health. CDR3s include the opening cysteine and the closing phenylalanine or tryptophan. D genes are given only for firm matches. Expanded clones are given a class, and other clones once, few, many or no size at all.

clone_size cdr3_length j_call v_call d_call cdr3_aa cdr3_nt
NA 15 TRBJ2-3 TRBV18 TRBD2 CASSPSGDSTDTQYF TGTGCCAGCTCCCCTAGCGGGGACAGCACAGATACGCAGTATTTT
NA 16 TRBJ2-3 TRBV28 NA CASSFLGGSSTDTQYF TGTGCCAGCAGTTTTCTCGGGGGATCTAGCACAGATACGCAGTATTTT
NA 14 TRBJ2-1 TRBV2 TRBD1 CASRRTGGSHEQFF TGTGCCAGCCGACGGACAGGGGGCTCTCATGAGCAGTTCTTC
NA 10 TRBJ1-2 TRBV20-1 TRBD1 CSASRGGYTF TGCAGTGCTTCCAGGGGGGGCTACACCTTC
NA 13 TRBJ2-1 TRBV11-3 NA CASSLQALDEQFF TGTGCCAGCAGCTTACAAGCTCTGGATGAGCAGTTCTTC
once 16 TRBJ2-5 TRBV7-8 TRBD2 CASSPGPAGGPETQYF TGTGCCAGCAGCCCAGGACCAGCGGGAGGGCCGGAGACCCAGTACTTC
NA 14 TRBJ2-7 TRBV18 NA CASSPREDSYEQYF TGTGCCAGCTCACCACGCGAAGACTCCTACGAGCAGTACTTC
once 18 TRBJ1-5 TRBV15 TRBD1 CATSRVRGTGDNNQPQHF TGTGCCACCAGCAGAGTAAGAGGGACAGGGGATAACAATCAGCCCCAGCATTTT
NA 12 TRBJ1-1 TRBV28 NA CASSVHSWEAFF TGTGCCAGCAGTGTACATAGTTGGGAAGCTTTCTTT
NA 13 TRBJ2-3 TRBV2 TRBD1 CASGQEHGDTQYF TGTGCCAGCGGACAGGAACACGGGGATACGCAGTATTTT
NA 14 TRBJ2-7 TRBV18 NA CASSPPAGIYEQYF TGTGCCAGCTCACCACCGGCGGGAATCTACGAGCAGTACTTC
NA 13 TRBJ1-2 TRBV6-5 NA CASSYDNNYGYTF TGTGCCAGCAGTTACGACAACAACTATGGCTACACCTTC
NA 14 TRBJ1-2 TRBV18 NA CASSSQNPNYGYTF TGTGCCAGCTCATCTCAGAACCCAAACTATGGCTACACCTTC
NA 16 TRBJ1-2 TRBV27 NA CASSSAADEDYYGYTF TGTGCCAGCAGTTCTGCGGCGGATGAGGATTACTATGGCTACACCTTC
NA 15 TRBJ2-7 TRBV6-1 TRBD2 CASTRGSGGAYEQYF TGTGCCAGCACCCGGGGTAGCGGGGGCGCCTACGAGCAGTACTTC
NA 15 TRBJ2-1 TRBV5-6 NA CASSLGRASDNEQFF TGTGCCAGCAGCTTAGGCAGGGCCTCAGACAATGAGCAGTTCTTC
NA 14 TRBJ2-7 TRBV19 TRBD2 CASSLSGRAYEQYF TGTGCCAGTAGCCTCAGCGGGAGGGCCTACGAGCAGTACTTC
NA 16 TRBJ2-2 TRBV5-1 TRBD2 CASSSSGRSSTGELFF TGCGCCAGCAGCTCGAGCGGGAGGAGTAGCACCGGGGAGCTGTTTTTT
once 16 TRBJ2-7 TRBV5-1 TRBD2 CASSPGTSGRAYEQYF TGCGCCAGCAGCCCGGGGACTAGCGGGAGGGCCTACGAGCAGTACTTC
NA 13 TRBJ2-7 TRBV5-1 NA CASSSTTINEQYF TGCGCCAGCAGCTCGACGACTATCAACGAGCAGTACTTC
NA 13 TRBJ2-7 TRBV18 TRBD2 CASSLAGVGEQYF TGTGCCAGCTCATTAGCGGGAGTGGGGGAGCAGTACTTC
NA 12 TRBJ1-5 TRBV28 NA CASRIYRQPQHF TGTGCCAGCAGAATTTATCGACAGCCCCAGCATTTT
NA 14 TRBJ1-1 TRBV11-3 NA CASSLAVGSGEAFF TGTGCCAGCAGCTTAGCTGTAGGGAGCGGCGAAGCTTTCTTT
once 13 TRBJ1-5 TRBV6-1 NA CASSTTQGQPQHF TGTGCCAGCAGTACTACACAGGGACAGCCCCAGCATTTT
NA 14 TRBJ2-1 TRBV11-2 NA CASSSPGRDNEQFF TGTGCCAGCAGCTCACCCGGGCGGGACAATGAGCAGTTCTTC
NA 16 TRBJ1-4 TRBV7-8 TRBD1 CASSRVSGQANEKLFF TGTGCCAGCAGCCGAGTTTCGGGACAGGCAAATGAAAAACTGTTTTTT
NA 17 TRBJ2-7 TRBV28 TRBD2 CASTVVSVGTSGRRQYF TGTGCCAGTACAGTAGTCTCCGTCGGGACTAGCGGGAGGCGGCAGTACTTC
NA 14 TRBJ2-5 TRBV10-1 NA CASSEGPGFGTQYF TGCGCCAGCAGTGAGGGCCCCGGGTTTGGGACCCAGTACTTC